A selection of T cell receptor beta chains follows, all from one sample in a study of neurological immune-mediated disorders. TCRdb fed the 5' RACE reads into MiXCR, producing one record per CDR3 protein. The sample contains tens of thousands of distinct CDR3 sequences, approximately 12% of which appear only once. Sequenced: PBMCs. The receptors here all came from a male donor with HTLV-1-associated myelopathy (HAM/TSP). Both conserved end residues are part of each CDR3. The order of the fields is V gene, J gene, D gene, clone size, CDR3 DNA, CDR3 protein. The D gene is left open where the match is weak. Size tells how often a clone was seen (once, few, many) or the class of an expanded clone, and some rows leave it out.

V: TRBV7-3; J: TRBJ2-1; D: NA; size: few; DNA: TGTGCCAGCAGCTTAAGGCAGGGTGGTAAGCAGTTCTTC; CDR3: CASSLRQGGKQFF
V: TRBV28; J: TRBJ2-7; D: NA; size: many; DNA: TGTGCCAGCCGTCGAGGCAGGGTGAACGAGCAGTACTTC; CDR3: CASRRGRVNEQYF
V: TRBV7-8; J: TRBJ2-7; D: TRBD1; size: many; DNA: TGTGCCAGCAGCACCACAGGGGCCTACGAGCAGTACTTC; CDR3: CASSTTGAYEQYF
V: TRBV12-3/TRBV12-4; J: TRBJ1-2; D: NA; size: many; DNA: TGTGCCAGCAGTCCCCGGCGGCAGCTCTATGGCTACACCTTC; CDR3: CASSPRRQLYGYTF
V: TRBV12-3/TRBV12-4; J: TRBJ2-2; D: NA; size: many; DNA: TGTGCCAGCAGTTTTGGGGGACGCCGTTCCGGGGAGCTGTTTTTT; CDR3: CASSFGGRRSGELFF
V: TRBV12-3/TRBV12-4; J: TRBJ2-7; D: NA; size: many; DNA: TGTGCCAGCAGTTTGACGGGCGGCCACGAGCAGTACTTC; CDR3: CASSLTGGHEQYF
V: TRBV9; J: TRBJ2-3; D: TRBD2; size: many; DNA: TGTGCCAGCAGCCCAGCAATGGCGGGGGGGACAGATACGCAGTATTTT; CDR3: CASSPAMAGGTDTQYF
V: TRBV9; J: TRBJ1-3; D: TRBD1; size: many; DNA: TGTGCCAGCAGCGTAACGCCGGGACAGGGGAACACCATATATTTT; CDR3: CASSVTPGQGNTIYF
V: TRBV7-6; J: TRBJ2-5; D: NA; size: NA; DNA: TGTGCCAGCAGCTCCCGGGGGGCACTTCTAGAGACCCAGTACTTC; CDR3: CASSSRGALLETQYF
V: TRBV12-3/TRBV12-4; J: TRBJ1-5; D: NA; size: many; DNA: TGTGCCAGCAGTTTAGATGGCCAGCCCCAGCATTTT; CDR3: CASSLDGQPQHF
V: TRBV5-1; J: TRBJ1-1; D: TRBD1; size: few; DNA: TGCGCCAGCAGCCGTCCGGGACAGGGGGCAGCTTTCTTT; CDR3: CASSRPGQGAAFF
V: TRBV11-2; J: TRBJ2-1; D: NA; size: NA; DNA: TGTGCCAGCAGCTTAGTCGAAGGGGCCGAATTCTACAATGAGCAGTTCTTC; CDR3: CASSLVEGAEFYNEQFF
V: TRBV27; J: TRBJ1-6; D: NA; size: many; DNA: TGTGCCAGCAGCGCCGGACGGAGAAGAAATTCACCCCTCCACTTT; CDR3: CASSAGRRRNSPLHF
V: TRBV7-9; J: TRBJ1-3; D: NA; size: many; DNA: TGTGCCAGCAGCAGGACCGAGTCTGGAAACACCATATATTTT; CDR3: CASSRTESGNTIYF
V: TRBV6-5; J: TRBJ1-1; D: NA; size: few; DNA: TGTGCCAGCACCGGGATCCCCTCCAACACTGAAGCTTTCTTT; CDR3: CASTGIPSNTEAFF
V: TRBV29-1; J: TRBJ2-7; D: TRBD1; size: many; DNA: TGCAGCGTCGCCGGGACAGGTCACTCCTACGAGCAGTACTTC; CDR3: CSVAGTGHSYEQYF
V: TRBV29-1; J: TRBJ2-2; D: NA; size: many; DNA: TGCAGCGCAATCCTTGGGACACACATAGGGGAGCTGTTTTTT; CDR3: CSAILGTHIGELFF
V: TRBV27; J: TRBJ2-7; D: TRBD2; size: many; DNA: TGTGCCAGCACGCCTAGCGGGGCCCACGAGCAGTACTTC; CDR3: CASTPSGAHEQYF
V: TRBV5-1; J: TRBJ2-1; D: NA; size: many; DNA: TGCGCCAGCAGCTTGGAACATGCCTCCTACAATGAGCAGTTCTTC; CDR3: CASSLEHASYNEQFF
V: TRBV7-8; J: TRBJ2-2; D: NA; size: many; DNA: TGTGCCAGCAGCCCCGTGGCAGGGGTGGCCGGGGAGCTGTTTTTT; CDR3: CASSPVAGVAGELFF
V: TRBV29-1; J: TRBJ2-1; D: NA; size: many; DNA: TGCAGCGTTGACGGGACGGCAAATGAGCAGTTCTTC; CDR3: CSVDGTANEQFF
V: TRBV9; J: TRBJ2-5; D: NA; size: many; DNA: TGTGCCAGCAGCGCACATAGATTAGGAGAGACCCAGTACTTC; CDR3: CASSAHRLGETQYF
V: TRBV28; J: TRBJ2-6; D: TRBD2; size: many; DNA: TGTGCCAGTAGGACTAGCGGGGGCCACTCTGGGGCCAACGTCCTGACTTTC; CDR3: CASRTSGGHSGANVLTF
V: TRBV5-1; J: TRBJ2-5; D: NA; size: NA; DNA: TGCGCCAGCAGCCCCCACCAAGAGACCCAGTACTTC; CDR3: CASSPHQETQYF
V: TRBV5-1; J: TRBJ2-2; D: NA; size: many; DNA: TGCGCCAGCAGCCCGACTAGTAGAGGCACCGGGGAGCTGTTTTTT; CDR3: CASSPTSRGTGELFF
V: TRBV5-6; J: TRBJ2-7; D: TRBD1; size: many; DNA: TGTGCCAGCAGCTTAACAGGGGGCCCATGGGACGAGCAGTACTTC; CDR3: CASSLTGGPWDEQYF
V: TRBV7-2; J: TRBJ2-1; D: NA; size: many; DNA: TGTGCCAGCAGCCCTGGACGGTTGACCTACAATGAGCAGTTCTTC; CDR3: CASSPGRLTYNEQFF
V: TRBV11-2; J: TRBJ2-7; D: TRBD1; size: many; DNA: TGTGCCAGCAGCTCTATAGGGGCCCGGACAGGGATCCAGTCCGAGCAGTACTTC; CDR3: CASSSIGARTGIQSEQYF
V: TRBV7-2; J: TRBJ2-3; D: NA; size: many; DNA: TGTGCCAGCAGCTCACGTGGCGCAGATACGCAGTATTTT; CDR3: CASSSRGADTQYF
V: TRBV5-1; J: TRBJ2-1; D: TRBD2; size: many; DNA: TGCGCCACGAGCGGGGGACTCTACAATGAGCAGTTCTTC; CDR3: CATSGGLYNEQFF
V: TRBV29-1; J: TRBJ1-4; D: TRBD1; size: many; DNA: TGCAGCGCCCGGACAGGGAATGAAAAACTGTTTTTT; CDR3: CSARTGNEKLFF
V: TRBV28; J: TRBJ2-7; D: NA; size: many; DNA: TGTGCCAGCAGTATTACTACCTCAGGCTCCTACGAGCAGTACTTC; CDR3: CASSITTSGSYEQYF
V: TRBV10-3; J: TRBJ1-1; D: TRBD1; size: many; DNA: TGTGCCATCAGTGATCGACAGGGCACTGAAGCTTTCTTT; CDR3: CAISDRQGTEAFF
V: TRBV28; J: TRBJ2-7; D: TRBD1; size: many; DNA: TGTGCCAGCAGTTTCCAGGACAGGGGGTTTAGGCAGTACTTC; CDR3: CASSFQDRGFRQYF
V: TRBV20-1; J: TRBJ1-6; D: TRBD1; size: few; DNA: TGCAGTGCTAGAGACCATTCCGGGACAGGGATCTCACCCCTCCACTTT; CDR3: CSARDHSGTGISPLHF
V: TRBV7-9; J: TRBJ2-7; D: NA; size: many; DNA: TGTGCCAGCAGCTTAGCTTTAGGCACTAGCTGGTACGAGCAGTACTTC; CDR3: CASSLALGTSWYEQYF
V: TRBV5-1; J: TRBJ1-1; D: NA; size: NA; DNA: TGTGTCAGCAGCCTCAGATCTGATGACACTGAAGCTTTCTTT; CDR3: CVSSLRSDDTEAFF
V: TRBV5-1; J: TRBJ2-3; D: NA; size: many; DNA: TGCGCCAGCAGCTTGCGAGTTAGCACAGATACGCAGTATTTT; CDR3: CASSLRVSTDTQYF
V: TRBV12-3/TRBV12-4; J: TRBJ1-3; D: TRBD1; size: many; DNA: TGTGCCAGCAGTCCGCCCGGGACAGGGCACGGAAACACCATATATTTT; CDR3: CASSPPGTGHGNTIYF
V: TRBV4-3; J: TRBJ2-3; D: NA; size: many; DNA: TGCGCCAGCAGCTCACACCGGCGTTTCACAGATACGCAGTATTTT; CDR3: CASSSHRRFTDTQYF
V: TRBV7-8; J: TRBJ1-1; D: NA; size: many; DNA: TGTGCCAGCAGCACACCTCTCGGACAGTCGGGAGGGACTGAAGCTTTCTTT; CDR3: CASSTPLGQSGGTEAFF
V: TRBV20-1; J: TRBJ2-5; D: NA; size: NA; DNA: TGCAGTGCTAGAGATTCGCGGGGAAGGGAAGAGACCCAGTACTTC; CDR3: CSARDSRGREETQYF
V: TRBV10-3; J: TRBJ1-2; D: TRBD1; size: many; DNA: TGTGCCATCAGTGTTGGGCAGGGGGACTATGGCTACACCTTC; CDR3: CAISVGQGDYGYTF
V: TRBV5-1; J: TRBJ2-7; D: NA; size: NA; DNA: TGCGCCAGCTGCGCTGGACAGTTGATCGAGCAGTACTTC; CDR3: CASCAGQLIEQYF
V: TRBV6-6; J: TRBJ1-1; D: TRBD1; size: many; DNA: TGTGCCAGCAGTTACTCTCAGGGGGCAAGCGAAGCTTTCTTT; CDR3: CASSYSQGASEAFF
V: TRBV20-1; J: TRBJ1-5; D: NA; size: medium-sized; DNA: TGCAGTGCTAGAGTAGGGGCAGGGGAGCGGCAGCCCCAGCATTTT; CDR3: CSARVGAGERQPQHF
V: TRBV20-1; J: TRBJ1-5; D: NA; size: many; DNA: TGCAGTGCTAGTCTCCAGGGCTGGGAGAGCAATCAGCCCCAGCATTTT; CDR3: CSASLQGWESNQPQHF
V: TRBV9; J: TRBJ2-1; D: NA; size: many; DNA: TGTGCCAGCAGCGTATACGGGACTGAGCAGTTCTTC; CDR3: CASSVYGTEQFF